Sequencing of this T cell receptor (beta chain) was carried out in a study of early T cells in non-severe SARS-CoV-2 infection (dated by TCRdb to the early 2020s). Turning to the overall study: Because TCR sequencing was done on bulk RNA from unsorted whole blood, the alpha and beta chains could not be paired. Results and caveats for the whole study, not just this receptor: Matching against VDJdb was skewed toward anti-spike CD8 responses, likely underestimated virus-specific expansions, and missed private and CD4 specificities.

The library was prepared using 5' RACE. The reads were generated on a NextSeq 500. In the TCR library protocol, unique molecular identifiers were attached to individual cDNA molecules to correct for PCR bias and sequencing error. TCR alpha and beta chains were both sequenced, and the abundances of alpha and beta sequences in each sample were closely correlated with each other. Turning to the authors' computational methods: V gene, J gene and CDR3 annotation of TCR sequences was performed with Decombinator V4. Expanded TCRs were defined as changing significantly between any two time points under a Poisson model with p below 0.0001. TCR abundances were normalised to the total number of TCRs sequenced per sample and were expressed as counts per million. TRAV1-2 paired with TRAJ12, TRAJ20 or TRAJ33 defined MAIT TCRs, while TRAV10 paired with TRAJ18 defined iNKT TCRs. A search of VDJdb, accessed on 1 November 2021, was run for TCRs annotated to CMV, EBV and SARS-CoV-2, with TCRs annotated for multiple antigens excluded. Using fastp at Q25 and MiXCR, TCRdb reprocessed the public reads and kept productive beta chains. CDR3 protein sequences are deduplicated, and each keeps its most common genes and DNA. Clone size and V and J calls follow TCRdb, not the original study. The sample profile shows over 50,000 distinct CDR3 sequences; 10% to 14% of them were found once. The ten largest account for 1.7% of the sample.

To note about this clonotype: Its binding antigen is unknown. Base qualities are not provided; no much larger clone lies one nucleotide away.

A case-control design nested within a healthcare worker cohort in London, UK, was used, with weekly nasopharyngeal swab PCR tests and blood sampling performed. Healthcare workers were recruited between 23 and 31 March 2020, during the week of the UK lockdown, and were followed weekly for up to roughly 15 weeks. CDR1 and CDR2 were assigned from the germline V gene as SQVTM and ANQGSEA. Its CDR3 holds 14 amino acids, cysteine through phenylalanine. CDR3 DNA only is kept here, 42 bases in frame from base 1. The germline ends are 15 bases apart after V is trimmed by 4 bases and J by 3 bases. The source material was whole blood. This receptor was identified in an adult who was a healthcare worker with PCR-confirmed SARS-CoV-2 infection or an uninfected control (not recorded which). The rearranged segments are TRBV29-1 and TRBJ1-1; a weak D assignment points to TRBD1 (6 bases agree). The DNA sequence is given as TGCAGCGTTGCAGGGGTAGTGTGGGACACTGAAGCTTTCTTT. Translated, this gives CSVAGVVWDTEAFF.